The sequence of this T cell receptor (beta chain) was determined in a study of T-cell reconstitution after alpha-beta-depleted transplantation in children. Points from the study as a whole: Reportedly, only several hundred clones from non-depleted graft cells drove alpha-beta T-cell counts at about two months. Newly produced T cells mostly accounted for T-cell counts and diversity one year post-transplant. Where some patients showed high TCRbeta diversity at day 60, it came from recipient T cells and thymic progenitors that had survived.

The TCRbeta library incorporated unique molecular identifiers. Using its own MiXCR run on the PCR reads, TCRdb lists one record per CDR3 protein. The profile covers about 980,000 distinct CDR3 sequences, with about 30% appearing a single time and over 25% taken by the ten largest. CDR3 length: 16 amino acids. The V end lost 2 bases, the J end lost 5 bases, and 17 bases lay between the germline ends. Looked up from germline, CDR1 is LGHNA and CDR2 is YSLEER. This clonotype was counted between two and nine times. Antigen: not known. The chain recombines TRBV4-3 with TRBJ2-3; D possibly corresponds to TRBD2 (6 bases). The sequence came from a boy under three years old who had a stem cell transplant for SCID, so the T cells may come from the graft donor. Sample: PBMCs, mostly from graft donor cells, taken 360 days after TCRalphabeta/CD19-depleted stem cell transplant. The CDR3, as DNA: TGCGCCAGCAGCCAAACATTAGCCGGGGAGGTAGATACGCAGTATTTT. It encodes CASSQTLAGEVDTQYF.